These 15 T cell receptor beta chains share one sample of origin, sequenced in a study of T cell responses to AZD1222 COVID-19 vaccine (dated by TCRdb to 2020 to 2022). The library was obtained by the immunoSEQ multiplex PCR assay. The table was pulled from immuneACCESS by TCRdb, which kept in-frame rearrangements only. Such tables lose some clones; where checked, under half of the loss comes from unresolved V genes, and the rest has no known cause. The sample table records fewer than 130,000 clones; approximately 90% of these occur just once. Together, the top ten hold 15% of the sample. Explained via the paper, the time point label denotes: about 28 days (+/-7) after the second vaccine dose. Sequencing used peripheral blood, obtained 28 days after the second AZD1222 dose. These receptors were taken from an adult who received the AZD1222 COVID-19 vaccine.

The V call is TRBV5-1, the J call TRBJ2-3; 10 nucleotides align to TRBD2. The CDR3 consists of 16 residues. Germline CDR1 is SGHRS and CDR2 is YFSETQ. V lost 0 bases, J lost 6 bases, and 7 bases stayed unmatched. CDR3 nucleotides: TGCGCCAGCAGCTTGGCCGGAGCGGGGGGGCCGGATACGCAGTATTTT. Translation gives CASSLAGAGGPDTQYF.

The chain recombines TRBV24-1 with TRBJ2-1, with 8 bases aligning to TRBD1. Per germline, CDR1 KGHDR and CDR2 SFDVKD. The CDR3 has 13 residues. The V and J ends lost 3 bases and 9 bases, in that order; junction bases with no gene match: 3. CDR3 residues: CATSDGQGTEQFF. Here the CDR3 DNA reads TGTGCCACCAGTGATGGACAGGGCACTGAGCAGTTCTTC.

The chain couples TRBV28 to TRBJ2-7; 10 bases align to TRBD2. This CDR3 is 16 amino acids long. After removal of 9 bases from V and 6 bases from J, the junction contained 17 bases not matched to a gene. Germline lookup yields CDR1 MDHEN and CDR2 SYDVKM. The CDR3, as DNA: TGTGCCAGTGTGACAGGGCAGTCTAGCGGGAGAGGCGAGCAGTACTTC. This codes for CASVTGQSSGRGEQYF.

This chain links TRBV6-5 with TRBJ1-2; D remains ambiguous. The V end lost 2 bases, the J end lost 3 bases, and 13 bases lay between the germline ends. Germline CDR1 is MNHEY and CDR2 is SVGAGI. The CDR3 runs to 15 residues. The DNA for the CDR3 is TGTGCCAGCAGTTACCGGTCCTACACCCACTATGGCTACACCTTC. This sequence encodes CASSYRSYTHYGYTF.

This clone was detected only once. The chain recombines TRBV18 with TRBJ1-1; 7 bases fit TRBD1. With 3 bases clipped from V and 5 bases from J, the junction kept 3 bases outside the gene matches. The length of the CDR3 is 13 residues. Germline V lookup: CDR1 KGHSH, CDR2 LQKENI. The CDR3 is CASSPTGYTEAFF. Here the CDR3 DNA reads TGTGCCAGCTCACCGACAGGGTATACTGAAGCTTTCTTT.

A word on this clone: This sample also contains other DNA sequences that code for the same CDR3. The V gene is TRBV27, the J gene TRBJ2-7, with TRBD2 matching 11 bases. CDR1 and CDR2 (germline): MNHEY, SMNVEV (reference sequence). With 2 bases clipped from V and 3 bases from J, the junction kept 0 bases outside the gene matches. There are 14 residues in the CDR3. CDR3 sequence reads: CASSLTSGSYEQYF. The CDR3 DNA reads TGTGCCAGCAGTTTAACTAGCGGGAGCTACGAGCAGTACTTC.

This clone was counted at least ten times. Here the CDR3 reads CASRVDRDRANTEAFF. The CDR3 DNA reads TGTGCCAGCAGGGTAGACCGGGACAGGGCGAACACTGAAGCTTTCTTT. The gene calls are TRBV2 and TRBJ1-1, with 9 bases fitting TRBD1. The ends lost 6 bases at V and 1 base at J; junction bases unmatched: 9. Germline V gene sequence: CDR1 SNHLY, CDR2 FYNNEI. The length of the CDR3 is 16 residues.

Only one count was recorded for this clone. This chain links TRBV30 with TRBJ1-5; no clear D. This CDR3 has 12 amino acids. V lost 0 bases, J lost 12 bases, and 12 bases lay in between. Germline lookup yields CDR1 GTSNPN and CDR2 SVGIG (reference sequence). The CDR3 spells CAWSVQEQFQHF. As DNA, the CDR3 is TGTGCCTGGAGTGTACAAGAGCAGTTCCAGCATTTT.

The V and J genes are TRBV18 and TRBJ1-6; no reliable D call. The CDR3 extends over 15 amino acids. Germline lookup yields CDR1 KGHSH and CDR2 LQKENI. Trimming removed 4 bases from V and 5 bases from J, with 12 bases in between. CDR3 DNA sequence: TGTGCCAGCTCACACGCCCAACGGAATAATTCACCCCTCCACTTT. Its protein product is CASSHAQRNNSPLHF.

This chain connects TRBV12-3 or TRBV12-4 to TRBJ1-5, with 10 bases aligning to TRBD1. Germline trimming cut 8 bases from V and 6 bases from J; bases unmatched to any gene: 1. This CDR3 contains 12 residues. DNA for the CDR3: TGTGCCAGCCGGACAGGGGGTCAGCCCCAGCATTTT. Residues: CASRTGGQPQHF.

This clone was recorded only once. DNA of the CDR3: TGTGCCAGCACCCCCCAAGAGACCCAGTACTTC. Translating gives CASTPQETQYF. V and J are TRBV2 and TRBJ2-5, with no clear D. Trimming took 7 bases from V and 1 from J, leaving 4 bases between them. The CDR3 length is 11 residues. The V gene's germline CDR1 is SNHLY and CDR2 FYNNEI.

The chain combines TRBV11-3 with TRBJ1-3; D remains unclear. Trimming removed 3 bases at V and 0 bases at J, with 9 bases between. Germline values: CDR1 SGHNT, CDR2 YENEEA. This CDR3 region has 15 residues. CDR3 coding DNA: TGTGCCAGCAGCTTCCGTGTTGACTCTGGAAACACCATATATTTT. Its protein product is CASSFRVDSGNTIYF.

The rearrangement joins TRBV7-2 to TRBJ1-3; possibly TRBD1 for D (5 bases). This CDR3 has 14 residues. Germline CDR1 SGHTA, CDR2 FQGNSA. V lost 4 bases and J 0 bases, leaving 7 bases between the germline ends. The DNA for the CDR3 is TGTGCCAGCAGCTCGGGACTCTCTGGAAACACCATATATTTT. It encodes CASSSGLSGNTIYF.

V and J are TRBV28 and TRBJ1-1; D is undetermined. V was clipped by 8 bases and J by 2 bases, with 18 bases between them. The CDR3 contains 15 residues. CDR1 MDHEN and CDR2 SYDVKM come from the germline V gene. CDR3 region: CASPPPGRINTEAFF. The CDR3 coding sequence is TGTGCCAGCCCTCCCCCCGGCAGGATAAACACTGAAGCTTTCTTT.

CDR3 nucleotides: TGCGCCAGCAGCTTGGCATGGTCAGGGGGTATCTATGGCTACACCTTC. Protein sequence: CASSLAWSGGIYGYTF. The chain is built from TRBV5-1 and TRBJ1-2; TRBD1 aligns across 7 bases. The CDR3 extends over 16 amino acids. With 0 bases clipped from V and 4 bases from J, the junction kept 9 bases outside the gene matches. Germline V gene sequence: CDR1 SGHRS, CDR2 YFSETQ.